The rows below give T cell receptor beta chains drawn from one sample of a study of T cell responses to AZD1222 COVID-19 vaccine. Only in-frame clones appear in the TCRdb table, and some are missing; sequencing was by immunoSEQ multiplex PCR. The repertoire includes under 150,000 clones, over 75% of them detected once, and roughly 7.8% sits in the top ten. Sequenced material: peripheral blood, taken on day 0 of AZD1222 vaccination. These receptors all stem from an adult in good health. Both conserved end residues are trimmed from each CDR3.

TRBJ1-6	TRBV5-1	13	ASSSGDPKTSPLH
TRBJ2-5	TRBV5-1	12	ASSSGPGQETQY
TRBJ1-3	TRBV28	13	ASRTPGPSGNTIY
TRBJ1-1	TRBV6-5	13	ASSYSKGLGTEAF
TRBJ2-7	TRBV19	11	ASRTSGMGEQY
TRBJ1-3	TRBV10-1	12	ASRGRNSGNTIY
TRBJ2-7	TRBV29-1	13	SVKTRLADLGEQY
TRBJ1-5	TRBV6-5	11	ASSPIRLRPQH
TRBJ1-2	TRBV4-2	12	ASNNQWQNYGYT
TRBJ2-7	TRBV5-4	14	ASSLGGPSESYEQY
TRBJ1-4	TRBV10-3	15	AISEPTGGATNEKLF
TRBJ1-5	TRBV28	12	ASSLGQGHQPQH
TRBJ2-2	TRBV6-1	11	ASSEPRSGELF
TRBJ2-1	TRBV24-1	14	ATSDLTSGTYNEQF
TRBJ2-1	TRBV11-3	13	ASSLGKGVGNEQF
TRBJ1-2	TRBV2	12	ASSEVGEVGGYT
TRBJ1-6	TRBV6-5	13	ASSQGQGYNSPLH
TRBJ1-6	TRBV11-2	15	ASSSPFPGPYNSPLH
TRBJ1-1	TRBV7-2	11	ASSLKAGTEAF
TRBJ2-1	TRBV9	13	ASSVQGSSYNEQF
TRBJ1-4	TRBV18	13	ASSPPTATNEKLF
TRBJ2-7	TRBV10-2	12	ASSAQRGPYEQY
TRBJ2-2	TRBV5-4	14	ASSSPSGATTGELF
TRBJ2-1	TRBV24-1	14	ATSDLSGNSYNEQF
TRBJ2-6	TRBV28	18	ASSLEGRETLHSGANVLT
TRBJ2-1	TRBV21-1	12	ASSKAASYNEQF
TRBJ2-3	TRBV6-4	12	ASSEAGGRDTQY
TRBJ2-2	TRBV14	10	ASSLFTGELF
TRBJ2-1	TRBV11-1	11	ASSFGAAYEQF
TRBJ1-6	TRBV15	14	ATSTSGTVFNSPLH
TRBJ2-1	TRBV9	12	ASSRASGYNEQF
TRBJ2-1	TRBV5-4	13	ASRSGLAAGHEQF
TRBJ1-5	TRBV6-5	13	ASKGQGGSNQPQH
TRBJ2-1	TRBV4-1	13	ASSQEGTQYNEQF
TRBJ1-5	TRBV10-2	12	ASRVGTGNQPQH
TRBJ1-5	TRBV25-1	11	ASSGTGSDPQH
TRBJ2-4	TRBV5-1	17	ASSLALTGVYSDKNIQY
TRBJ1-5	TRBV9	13	ASSVGESSNQPQH
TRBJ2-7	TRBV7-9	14	ASSLGLAERGYEQY
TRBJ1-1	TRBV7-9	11	ASSLAGNTEAF
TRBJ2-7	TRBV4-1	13	ASSPRDELSYEQY
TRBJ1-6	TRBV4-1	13	ASSQANPLGSPLH
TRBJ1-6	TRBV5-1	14	ASSLGQGALNSPLH
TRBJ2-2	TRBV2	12	ASSESGLAGELF
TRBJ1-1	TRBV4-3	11	ASSQGRQAGVF
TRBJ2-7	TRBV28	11	ASLDRGPYEQY